This TCR beta chain came from a study of blood T cell repertoires in COVID-19. CDR3 length: 14 residues. V gave up 4 bases and J gave up 1 base; unmatched junction bases: 0. Germline V gives CDR1 SGHNT, CDR2 YYREEE (reference sequence). The method was immunoSEQ multiplex PCR; TCRdb's version includes in-frame clones alone and lacks a portion of them. The sample consists of fewer than 250,000 clones, around 84% of them appearing once. Those who participated ranged in age from roughly 18 to 89 years and resided in about two dozen US areas. The chain couples TRBV5-4 to TRBJ2-1; 9 nucleotides match TRBD2. What was sequenced was PBMCs or T cells enriched from blood (not recorded which). This receptor was taken from a woman aged 25 to 39 who had been exposed to COVID-19. The CDR3 nucleotides read TGTGCCAGCAGCCTAGCGGGATCCTACAATGAGCAGTTCTTC. This gives the protein CASSLAGSYNEQFF.